The 18 T cell receptor beta chains reported below all come from one sample, sequenced in a study of blood T cells in healthy people across ages. Primers used in a second PCR of roughly 6 to 12 cycles were a sample-barcoded 5' primer and a J-beta primer mix. TCRdb recomputed calls from the 5' RACE reads with MiXCR, one row per CDR3 protein. The top ten clones hold roughly 12% of a sample with approximately 1.5 million distinct CDR3 sequences, 30% to 40% of them seen once. The sample was blood. The source is a woman aged 30 to 39 in good health.

This clonotype is a singleton in its sample. The V call is TRBV20-1, the J call TRBJ1-6; 8 positions agree with TRBD1. V trimming: 5 bases; J trimming: 5 bases; junction bases outside the gene matches: 8. CDR1 is DFQATT, CDR2 SNEGSKA, per germline (reference sequence). CDR3 size: 15 residues. The CDR3 DNA sequence: TGCAGTGCTCGTATCCCGACAGGGGATAATTCACCCCTCCACTTT. Its protein is CSARIPTGDNSPLHF.

This clonotype occurred a few times. The chain couples TRBV7-9 to TRBJ2-5, with 7 positions matching TRBD1. The CDR3 covers 14 residues. Germline CDR1 is SEHNR and CDR2 is FQNEAQ (reference sequence). Trimming took 5 bases from V and 1 from J; bases not matched to a gene: 4. The DNA of the CDR3 is TGTGCCAGCAGCAGGGACAGTTCCCAAGAGACCCAGTACTTC. This translates into CASSRDSSQETQYF.

This clonotype was seen many times. The V call is TRBV7-2, the J call TRBJ2-1, with 10 bases matching TRBD2. The CDR3 spans 16 residues. The germline gives CDR1 SGHTA, CDR2 FQGNSA. Germline trimming cut 5 bases from V and 6 bases from J; bases unmatched to any gene: 10. In nucleotides, the CDR3 is TGTGCCAGCAGCCCGTCTAGCGGGAGAAGATCCAATGAGCAGTTCTTC. This sequence encodes CASSPSSGRRSNEQFF.

V and J are TRBV5-1 and TRBJ2-5, with D possibly being TRBD1 or TRBD2 (5 bases each). This CDR3 has 15 residues. Germline V gene data show CDR1 as SGHRS and CDR2 as YFSETQ. Trimming cost V 1 base and J 5 bases, with 15 bases left between them. Here the CDR3 DNA reads TGCGCCAGCAGCTTGCGAGGGGTCCTGTGGGAGACCCAGTACTTC. This translates into CASSLRGVLWETQYF. Variable domain in full (rest from reference TRBV5-1 and TRBJ2-5): KAGVTQTPRYLIKTRGQQVTLSCSPISGHRSVSWYQQTPGQGLQFLFEYFSETQRNKGNFPGRFSGRQFSNSRSEMNVSTLELGDSALYLCASSLRGVLWETQYFGPGTRLLVL.

The J gene is TRBJ2-5, the V gene TRBV7-3; D is tentatively TRBD1 or TRBD2 (5 bases each). The germline V gene encodes CDR1 SGHTA and CDR2 FQGTGA. The CDR3 is 15 amino acids. Trimming cost V 5 bases and J 5 bases, with 18 bases left between them. The CDR3 nucleotides are TGTGCCAGCAGCCGGTTCGGGGCGGTCCGGGAGACCCAGTACTTC. The encoded protein is CASSRFGAVRETQYF.

The V and J genes are TRBV7-7 and TRBJ1-2, with D uncertain. This CDR3 region has 21 residues. Trimming removed 1 base from V and 4 bases from J, with 31 bases in between. The germline V gene encodes CDR1 SSHAT and CDR2 FNYEAQ (reference sequence). The CDR3 DNA follows: TGTGCCAGCAGCTTAGATTTGTTTCTCCCCGGTCGGGGTTACAATTCCTATGGCTACACCTTC. Amino acid sequence: CASSLDLFLPGRGYNSYGYTF.

The chain recombines TRBV6-1 with TRBJ2-3; a possible D gene is TRBD2 (6 bases). CDR1 and CDR2 from the germline V gene are MNHNS and SASEGT. Trimming took 7 bases from V and 0 from J, leaving 11 bases between them. The CDR3 is 14 residues long. The CDR3: CASKGGTSTDTQYF. The CDR3 DNA is TGTGCCAGCAAGGGTGGGACTAGCACAGATACGCAGTATTTT.

This clonotype occurred a few times. The germline gene is not matched at one end of the junction; a read error may be the cause. CDR3 bases: TGTGCCGGCAGTTTATCGACCAGGGTTCACGAGCAGTACTTC. Amino acids: CAGSLSTRVHEQYF. The J gene is TRBJ2-5, the V gene TRBV27, with D tentatively TRBD1 (5 bases). The DNA end is a closer match to TRBJ2-7, so the J assignment may be wrong. The V gene's germline CDR1 is MNHEY and CDR2 SMNVEV (reference sequence). The CDR3 is 14 residues long.

The chain has TRBV18 and TRBJ2-6; D remains unclear. Germline CDR1 is KGHSH and CDR2 is LQKENI. V lost 7 bases to trimming and J lost 0 bases, with 13 bases between them. The CDR3 runs 16 residues. CDR3 sequence reads: CASYRSEYSGANVLTF. In nucleotides, the CDR3 is TGTGCCAGCTACCGTTCAGAGTACTCTGGGGCCAACGTCCTGACTTTC.

This clonotype was observed many times. The chain joins TRBV15 to TRBJ2-7; D is unclear. CDR3 length equals 13 residues. The germline CDR1 and CDR2 sequences are LNHNV and YYDKDF (reference sequence). Trimming took 0 bases from V and 4 from J, leaving 7 bases between them. The CDR3 DNA follows: TGTGCCACCAGCAGAGATACCGGGTACGAGCAGTACTTC. As protein: CATSRDTGYEQYF. The full variable domain, completed using reference TRBV15 and TRBJ2-7, is DAMVIQNPRYQVTQFGKPVTLSCSQTLNHNVMYWYQQKSSQAPKLLFHYYDKDFNNEADTPDNFQSRRPNTSFCFLDIRSPGLGDTAMYLCATSRDTGYEQYFGPGTRLTVT.

The chain employs TRBV7-8 and TRBJ1-5, with TRBD1 matching 7 bases. Germline CDR1 and CDR2: SGHVS and FQNEAQ. V lost 7 bases and J lost 5; bases outside the gene matches: 5. The CDR3 contains 13 residues. The CDR3: CASMIDRDQPQHF. The CDR3 bases are TGTGCCAGCATGATTGACAGGGATCAGCCCCAGCATTTT.

This clonotype was picked up a small number of times. At one of its ends the junction is not consistent with the germline gene, which may arise from a read error. The chain uses TRBV4-2 and TRBJ2-4; 15 nucleotides line up with TRBD2. Germline assignment: CDR1 LGHNA and CDR2 YNFKEQ. The CDR3 sequence is 20 residues long. CDR3 DNA: TGTGCCAGCAGCGTAGGACTAGCGGGAGGGCGAGTGAAGGGCAAAAACATTCGGTACTTC. Translating it yields CASSVGLAGGRVKGKNIRYF.

This clonotype was observed a handful of times. The chain employs TRBV6-6 and TRBJ2-1; D is ambiguous. Germline CDR1 and CDR2: MNHNY and SVGAGI (reference sequence). V dropped 6 bases and J dropped 5 bases, with 14 bases sitting between them. There are 14 residues in the CDR3. The CDR3 reads CASSSPSNDNEQFF. The CDR3 nucleotides are TGTGCCAGCAGCTCACCCTCCAACGACAATGAGCAGTTCTTC.

The rearrangement uses TRBV12-3 or TRBV12-4 and TRBJ1-5, with TRBD1 matching 10 bases. V gave up 5 bases and J gave up 1 base; unmatched junction bases: 5. The CDR3 extends over 16 amino acids. The CDR3 nucleotides read TGTGCCAGCAGTGGTACGGGACAGGGGAGCAATCAGCCCCAGCATTTT. Translated, it gives CASSGTGQGSNQPQHF.

This chain joins TRBV12-3 or TRBV12-4 and TRBJ1-1; no clear D. V was pared by 4 bases and J by 6 bases, with 6 bases between. This CDR3 contains 11 residues. CDR3 in DNA: TGTGCCAGCAGTTGGTTCGCTGAAGCTTTCTTT. Its translation: CASSWFAEAFF.

V and J are TRBV20-1 and TRBJ1-5; D may be TRBD1 (5 bases). The V gene's germline CDR1 is DFQATT and CDR2 SNEGSKA (reference sequence). The V end lost 5 bases, the J end lost 0 bases, and 8 bases lay between the germline ends. The CDR3 extends over 13 amino acids. In nucleotides, the CDR3 is TGCAGTGCTCTACAGGATAGCAATCAGCCCCAGCATTTT. Protein: CSALQDSNQPQHF.

The chain links TRBV24-1 to TRBJ2-3; D remains ambiguous. The CDR3 contains 14 residues. V was trimmed by 4 bases and J by 6 bases, leaving 13 bases between them. Germline CDR1 and CDR2: KGHDR and SFDVKD. CDR3 nucleotide sequence: TGTGCCACCAGTGAGAAGACTCCCTGGGATACGCAGTATTTT. This gives the protein CATSEKTPWDTQYF.

In its sample, this clonotype was seen many times. This chain connects TRBV12-3 or TRBV12-4 to TRBJ2-4, with D hard to call. The CDR3 runs 11 residues. V was shortened by 7 bases and J by 8 bases, with 9 bases between the two germline ends. This chain's CDR3 is CASTVRDIQYF. The CDR3 DNA is TGTGCCAGCACTGTTAGGGACATTCAGTACTTC.